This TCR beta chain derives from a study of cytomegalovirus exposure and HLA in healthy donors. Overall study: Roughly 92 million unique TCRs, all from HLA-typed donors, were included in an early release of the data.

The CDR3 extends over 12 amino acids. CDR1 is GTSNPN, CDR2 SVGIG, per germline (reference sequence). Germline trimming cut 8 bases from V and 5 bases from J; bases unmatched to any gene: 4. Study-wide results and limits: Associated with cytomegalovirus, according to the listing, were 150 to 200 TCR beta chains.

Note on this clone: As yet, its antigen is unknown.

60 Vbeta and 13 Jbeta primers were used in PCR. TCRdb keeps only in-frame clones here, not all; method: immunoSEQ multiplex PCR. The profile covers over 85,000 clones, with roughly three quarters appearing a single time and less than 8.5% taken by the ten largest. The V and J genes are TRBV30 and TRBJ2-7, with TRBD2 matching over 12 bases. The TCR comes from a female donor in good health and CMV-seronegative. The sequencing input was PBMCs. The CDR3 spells CARLAGADEQYF. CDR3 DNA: TGTGCCAGACTAGCGGGAGCAGACGAGCAGTACTTC.